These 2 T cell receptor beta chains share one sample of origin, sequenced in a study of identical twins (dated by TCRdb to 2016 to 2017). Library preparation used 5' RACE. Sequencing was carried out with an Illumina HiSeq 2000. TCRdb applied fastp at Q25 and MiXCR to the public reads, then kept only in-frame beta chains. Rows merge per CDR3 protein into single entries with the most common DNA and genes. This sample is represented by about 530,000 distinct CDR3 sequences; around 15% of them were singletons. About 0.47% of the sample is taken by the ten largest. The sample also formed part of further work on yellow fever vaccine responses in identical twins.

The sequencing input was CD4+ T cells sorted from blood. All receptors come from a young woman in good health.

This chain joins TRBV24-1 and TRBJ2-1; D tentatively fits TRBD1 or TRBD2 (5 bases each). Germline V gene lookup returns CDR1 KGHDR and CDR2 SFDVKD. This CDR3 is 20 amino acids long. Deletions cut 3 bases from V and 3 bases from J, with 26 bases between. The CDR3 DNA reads TGTGCCACCAGTGATCCTCCCGGCGCCGGACGGGGCCCCCTCTACAATGAGCAGTTCTTC. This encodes CATSDPPGAGRGPLYNEQFF.

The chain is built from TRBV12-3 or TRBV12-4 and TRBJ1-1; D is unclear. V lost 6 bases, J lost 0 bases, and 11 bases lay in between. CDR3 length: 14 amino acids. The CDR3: CASSSFTLNTEAFF. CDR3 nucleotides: TGTGCCAGCAGCTCCTTCACCTTGAACACTGAAGCTTTCTTT.